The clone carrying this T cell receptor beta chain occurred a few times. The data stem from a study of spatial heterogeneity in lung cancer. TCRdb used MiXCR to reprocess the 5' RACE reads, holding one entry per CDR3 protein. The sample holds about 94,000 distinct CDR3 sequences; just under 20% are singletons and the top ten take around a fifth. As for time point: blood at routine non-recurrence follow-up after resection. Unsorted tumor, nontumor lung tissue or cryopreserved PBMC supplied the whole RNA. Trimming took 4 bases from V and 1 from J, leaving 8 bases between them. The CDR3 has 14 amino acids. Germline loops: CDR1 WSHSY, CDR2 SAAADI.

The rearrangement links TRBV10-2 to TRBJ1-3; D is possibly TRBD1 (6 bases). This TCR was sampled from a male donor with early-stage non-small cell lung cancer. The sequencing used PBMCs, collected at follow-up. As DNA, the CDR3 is TGCGCCAGCAGTGCGACAGGTTCTGGAAACACCATATATTTT. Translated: CASSATGSGNTIYF.